This is a list of T cell receptor beta chains from one sample in a study of blood T cells in healthy people across ages. From the 5' RACE reads, TCRdb called clonotypes with MiXCR, one entry per CDR3 protein. The table records about 1.6 million distinct CDR3 sequences, 30% to 35% of them present only once. The sequencing sample was made of blood. Every receptor here comes from a woman in her thirties in good health. CDR3s include the opening cysteine and the closing phenylalanine or tryptophan. Fields, in order: V gene, clone size, J gene, D gene, CDR3 protein, CDR3 DNA. The D gene is left open where the match is weak. The size entry is marked missing in some rows and otherwise reads once, few, many or a size class.

>TRBV29-1|many|TRBJ1-2|TRBD1
CSVEVGTGGGYGYTF
TGCAGCGTTGAAGTAGGGACAGGCGGAGGCTATGGCTACACCTTC
>TRBV7-3|-|TRBJ2-1|-
CASSYGERSNEQFF
TGTGCCAGCAGCTATGGGGAGAGGAGCAATGAGCAGTTCTTC
>TRBV4-1|-|TRBJ1-1|-
CVSSLDNTEAFF
TGCGTCAGCAGCCTAGACAACACTGAAGCTTTCTTT
>TRBV12-3/TRBV12-4|-|TRBJ2-5|-
CASTIIGTVQETQYF
TGTGCCAGCACTATAATCGGGACGGTTCAAGAGACCCAGTACTTC
>TRBV3-1|many|TRBJ2-5|-
CASSQSETQYF
TGTGCCAGCAGCCAATCAGAGACCCAGTACTTC
>TRBV5-6|many|TRBJ2-7|TRBD2
CASSLGGTTYEQYF
TGCGCCAGCAGCTTGGGGGGGACTACCTACGAGCAGTACTTC
>TRBV3-1|-|TRBJ2-7|TRBD2
CASSQGPGGKYEQYF
TGTGCCAGCAGCCAAGGCCCGGGAGGAAAATACGAGCAGTACTTC
>TRBV7-3|few|TRBJ1-1|-
CASSLLSGTEAFF
TGTGCCAGCAGCTTGTTAAGCGGCACTGAAGCTTTCTTT
>TRBV9|few|TRBJ1-2|-
CASSSWDGANYGYTF
TGTGCCAGCAGCTCGTGGGACGGGGCTAACTATGGCTACACCTTC
>TRBV28|-|TRBJ2-4|-
CASSPYLGIQYF
TGTGCCAGCAGTCCCTATCTGGGCATTCAGTACTTC
>TRBV20-1|few|TRBJ1-2|-
CSYSSYGYTF
TGCAGCTACAGTTCCTATGGCTACACCTTC
>TRBV27|-|TRBJ2-6|-
CASSHSAGANVLTF
TGTGCCAGCAGTCACTCCGCTGGGGCCAACGTCCTGACTTTC
>TRBV6-1|-|TRBJ2-3|-
CASSEGIVAGPTDTQYF
TGTGCCAGCAGTGAAGGTATTGTGGCGGGTCCCACAGATACGCAGTATTTT
>TRBV7-6|many|TRBJ2-6|TRBD1
CASSPRGQSSGANVLTF
TGTGCCAGCAGCCCAAGGGGACAGTCCTCTGGGGCCAACGTCCTGACTTTC
>TRBV29-1|-|TRBJ2-3|TRBD2
CSGTAGGPHTQYF
TGCAGCGGAACAGCGGGAGGGCCCCATACGCAGTATTTT
>TRBV5-1|few|TRBJ2-1|-
CASSWDTGTLSYNEQFF
TGCGCCAGCAGCTGGGACACCGGGACTCTCTCCTACAATGAGCAGTTCTTC
>TRBV13|-|TRBJ1-2|TRBD1
CASSFPQTGDGYTF
TGTGCCAGCAGCTTCCCCCAGACAGGGGATGGCTACACCTTC
>TRBV3-1|-|TRBJ2-1|-
CASSLVNYNEQFF
TGTGCCAGCAGCCTGGTTAACTACAATGAGCAGTTCTTC
>TRBV5-8|-|TRBJ2-3|TRBD2
CASRLGTNGADTQYF
TGTGCCAGCCGCTTGGGGACTAACGGGGCAGATACGCAGTATTTT
>TRBV20-1|-|TRBJ2-3|TRBD2
CSSPGGLAGGDTQYF
TGCAGTTCCCCTGGGGGACTAGCGGGGGGAGATACGCAGTATTTT
>TRBV6-1|-|TRBJ2-5|-
CASSRGWLDSEETQYF
TGTGCCAGCAGTAGGGGGTGGCTTGATTCGGAAGAGACCCAGTACTTC
>TRBV10-3|few|TRBJ1-2|TRBD1
CAISTDREGGGYTF
TGTGCCATCAGTACAGACAGGGAAGGGGGAGGCTACACCTTC
>TRBV6-6|few|TRBJ2-1|TRBD2
CASSWGVAGVGYNEQFF
TGTGCCAGCAGTTGGGGAGTAGCGGGAGTAGGATACAATGAGCAGTTCTTC
>TRBV4-1|few|TRBJ2-1|TRBD1
CASSQVGRGRVGEQFF
TGCGCCAGCAGCCAAGTGGGCAGGGGGCGAGTGGGTGAGCAGTTCTTC
>TRBV20-1|-|TRBJ2-7|TRBD2
CSARDGLAGHSYEQYF
TGCAGTGCTAGAGATGGACTAGCGGGACACTCCTACGAGCAGTACTTC
>TRBV19|-|TRBJ2-6|-
CASGGPGANVLTF
TGTGCCAGTGGGGGACCCGGGGCCAACGTCCTGACTTTC
>TRBV30|-|TRBJ2-5|-
CAWNPGVQETQYF
TGTGCCTGGAATCCAGGGGTCCAAGAGACCCAGTACTTC
>TRBV10-3|many|TRBJ2-3|-
CASEGPRTDTQYF
TGTGCCTCCGAGGGGCCCCGTACAGATACGCAGTATTTT
>TRBV29-1|many|TRBJ2-5|-
CSVAGLWETQYF
TGCAGCGTTGCCGGTCTATGGGAGACCCAGTACTTC
>TRBV27|-|TRBJ2-3|TRBD2
CASSLSKRGGLAGPWGTDTQYF
TGTGCCAGCAGTTTATCTAAGCGGGGGGGTCTAGCGGGACCCTGGGGCACAGATACGCAGTATTTT
>TRBV20-1|-|TRBJ2-7|-
CSASPRASYEQYF
TGCAGTGCTAGTCCGCGGGCCTCCTACGAGCAGTACTTC
>TRBV20-1|few|TRBJ2-3|TRBD2
CSARGLPERGLLGTDTQYF
TGCAGTGCTAGAGGTCTCCCCGAGCGGGGGTTGCTTGGAACAGATACGCAGTATTTT
>TRBV15|few|TRBJ1-1|-
CATSILQGSAEAFF
TGTGCCACCAGCATTCTGCAGGGGTCCGCTGAAGCTTTCTTT
>TRBV20-1|-|TRBJ2-2|-
CSATGPTGELFF
TGCAGTGCAACCGGGCCCACCGGGGAGCTGTTTTTT
>TRBV5-5|-|TRBJ1-6|-
CASSFSGRVDSPLHF
TGTGCCAGCAGCTTCTCGGGAAGGGTTGATTCACCCCTCCACTTT
>TRBV13|few|TRBJ2-7|TRBD1
CASSIRWSGGNSYEQYF
TGTGCCAGCAGCATACGATGGTCAGGGGGTAATTCCTACGAGCAGTACTTC
>TRBV7-9|many|TRBJ2-7|TRBD2
CASSPPAGGVEQYF
TGTGCCAGCAGCCCCCCAGCGGGAGGGGTGGAGCAGTACTTC
>TRBV7-8|-|TRBJ2-7|-
CASSLAVSSSYEQYF
TGTGCCAGCAGCTTAGCGGTCTCGAGCTCCTACGAGCAGTACTTC
>TRBV29-1|many|TRBJ1-2|-
CSVEDNYGYTF
TGCAGCGTTGAGGACAACTATGGCTACACCTTC
>TRBV12-3/TRBV12-4|many|TRBJ2-7|TRBD2
CASSRSGRGSYEQYF
TGTGCCAGCAGCCGTAGCGGGAGAGGATCCTACGAGCAGTACTTC
>TRBV12-3/TRBV12-4|many|TRBJ1-1|-
CASSLGKNTEAFF
TGTGCCAGCAGTTTGGGCAAGAACACTGAAGCTTTCTTT
>TRBV27|many|TRBJ2-5|-
CASSAEQGRGGTQYF
TGTGCCAGCAGCGCAGAACAGGGGAGGGGTGGGACCCAGTACTTC
>TRBV4-1|few|TRBJ2-3|-
CASSLGGTVPDTQYF
TGCGCCAGCAGCCTGGGGGGCACCGTTCCAGATACGCAGTATTTT
>TRBV7-9|few|TRBJ2-3|-
CASSPKREWTDTQYF
TGTGCCAGCAGCCCGAAACGGGAGTGGACAGATACGCAGTATTTT
>TRBV5-1|few|TRBJ1-2|TRBD1
CASSPGQIKANGYTF
TGCGCCAGCAGCCCGGGACAGATTAAAGCTAATGGCTACACCTTC
>TRBV28|-|TRBJ2-1|-
CASLSGQGAEQFF
TGTGCCAGCTTATCGGGGCAGGGTGCTGAGCAGTTCTTC
>TRBV6-2/TRBV6-3|-|TRBJ1-2|-
CASSYNARDGYTF
TGTGCCAGCAGTTATAACGCAAGAGATGGCTACACCTTC
>TRBV4-1|once|TRBJ1-1|-
CASSQESRVGEAFF
TGCGCCAGCAGCCAAGAAAGCCGGGTCGGGGAAGCTTTCTTT
>TRBV20-1|many|TRBJ1-2|-
CSAQMDGKLGYTF
TGCAGTGCCCAAATGGACGGGAAGCTTGGCTACACCTTC
>TRBV28|few|TRBJ2-5|TRBD2
CASSGAPGETQYF
TGTGCCAGTAGCGGGGCTCCCGGGGAGACCCAGTACTTC
>TRBV27|-|TRBJ2-7|-
CASNLSGAQFYEQYF
TGTGCCAGCAATTTATCGGGGGCGCAGTTCTACGAGCAGTACTTC
>TRBV7-2|few|TRBJ2-7|-
CASSLASGVAHEQYF
TGTGCCAGCAGCTTGGCGAGTGGGGTTGCCCACGAGCAGTACTTC
>TRBV5-1|-|TRBJ1-1|TRBD1
CASSSTGGSEAFF
TGCGCCAGCAGCTCAACAGGGGGCTCTGAAGCTTTCTTT
>TRBV20-1|few|TRBJ2-7|TRBD2
CSASSPSGIGGNSYEQYF
TGCAGTGCTAGTAGTCCTAGCGGGATCGGGGGGAACTCCTACGAGCAGTACTTC
>TRBV6-6|-|TRBJ1-5|TRBD1
CASSSPGGGNQPQHF
TGTGCCAGCAGTTCCCCAGGGGGTGGCAATCAGCCCCAGCATTTT
>TRBV29-1|few|TRBJ2-1|TRBD2
CSVERASGSYEQFF
TGCAGCGTTGAGAGGGCTAGCGGGTCTTATGAGCAGTTCTTC
>TRBV20-1|few|TRBJ2-1|-
CSARDSLAFVPFF
TGCAGTGCTAGAGATTCACTAGCTTTTGTTCCGTTCTTC
>TRBV29-1|-|TRBJ1-1|-
CSVDGRGASTEAFF
TGCAGCGTTGATGGACGGGGGGCGTCCACTGAAGCTTTCTTT
>TRBV5-6|-|TRBJ1-1|TRBD1
CASRPSTQGAEAFF
TGTGCCAGCAGACCATCGACTCAGGGGGCTGAAGCTTTCTTT